The clone carrying this TCR beta chain was counted between two and nine times. This sample is part of a study of blood T cell repertoires in COVID-19. Study in general: Researchers got acute and convalescent COVID-19 samples from the United States, Italy and Spain. PBMCs, B-cell-depleted T cells, or T cells provided the cDNA or gDNA that made up the material.

Clones were read by immunoSEQ multiplex PCR, and TCRdb kept only the in-frame ones, dropping some. The table lists a few hundred thousand clones, approximately 86% of them singletons. The CDR3 spans 13 residues. The V end was cut by 5 bases, the J end by 5 bases, with 13 bases between. Looked up from germline, CDR1 is SGHTA and CDR2 is FQGTGA. The sequenced sample was peripheral blood. V usage is TRBV7-3 and J usage is TRBJ2-7, with a tentative D call TRBD1 (5 bases). This receptor was taken from a human donor in a cohort sampled during active COVID-19. The CDR3 DNA reads TGTGCCAGCAGCAGAGGCAGGGCCCACGAGCAGTACTTC. It yields the protein CASSRGRAHEQYF. Supplemented by reference TRBV7-3 and TRBJ2-7, the full variable domain reads GAGVSQTPSNKVTEKGKYVELRCDPISGHTALYWYRQSLGQGPEFLIYFQGTGAADDSGLPNDRFFAVRPEGSVSTLKIQRTERGDSAVYLCASSRGRAHEQYFGPGTRLTVT.